This section outlines one TCR beta chain sequence together with its context. The antigen is not known. The protocol was immunoSEQ multiplex PCR, while the TCRdb copy is restricted to in-frame clones and leaves out a portion. The profile shows about 1.5 million clones, roughly 97% of them singletons. The CDR3 length is 13 residues. The germline CDR1 and CDR2 sequences are LNHDA and SQIVND (reference sequence). V gave up 2 bases and J gave up 5 bases, with 7 bases separating them. The source of the sample is a study of shared clonotypes between healthy human individuals. Overall study context: The study drew on two women and a few men aged 18 to 49 as donors.

Study-wide results and limits: Rarefaction showed sorted-subset sequencing was incomplete despite large depth. The study sampled only blood, and tissue repertoires likely differ.

Donors were Caucasian adults residing in Nashville, Tennessee, USA. The chain joins TRBV19 to TRBJ2-1, with D hard to call. This sequence originates from a man younger than 45 in good health. Input material: naive CD4+ T cells sorted from blood. Subset denoted: CD45RA+ positively selected. In DNA, the CDR3 is TGTGCCAGTAGTATAAACGGAAACAATGAGCAGTTCTTC. Translating gives CASSINGNNEQFF.